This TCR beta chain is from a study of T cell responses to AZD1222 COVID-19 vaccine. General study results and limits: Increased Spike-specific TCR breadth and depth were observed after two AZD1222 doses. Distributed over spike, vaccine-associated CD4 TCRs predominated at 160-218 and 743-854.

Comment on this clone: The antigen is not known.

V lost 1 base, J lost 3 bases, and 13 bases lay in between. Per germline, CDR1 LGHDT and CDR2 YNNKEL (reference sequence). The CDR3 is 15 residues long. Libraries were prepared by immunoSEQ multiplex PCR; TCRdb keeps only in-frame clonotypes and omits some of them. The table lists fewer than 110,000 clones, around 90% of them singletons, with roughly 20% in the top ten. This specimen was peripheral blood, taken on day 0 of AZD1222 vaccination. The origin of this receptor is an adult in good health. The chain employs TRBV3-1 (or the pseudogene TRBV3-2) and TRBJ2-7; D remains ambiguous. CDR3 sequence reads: CASSQGPVVLYEQYF. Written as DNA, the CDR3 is TGTGCCAGCAGCCAAGGTCCGGTTGTCCTCTACGAGCAGTACTTC.